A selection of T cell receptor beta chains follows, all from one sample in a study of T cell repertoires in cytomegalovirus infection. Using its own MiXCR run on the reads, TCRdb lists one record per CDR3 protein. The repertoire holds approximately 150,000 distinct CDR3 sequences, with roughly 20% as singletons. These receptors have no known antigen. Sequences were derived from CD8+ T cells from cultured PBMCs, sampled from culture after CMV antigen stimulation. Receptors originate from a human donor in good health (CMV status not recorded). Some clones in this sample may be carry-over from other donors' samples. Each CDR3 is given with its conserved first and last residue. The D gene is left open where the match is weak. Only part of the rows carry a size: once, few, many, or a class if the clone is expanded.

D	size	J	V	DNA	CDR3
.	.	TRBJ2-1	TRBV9	TGTGCCAGCAGCACTCACAGGGATTCCTACAATGAGCAGTTCTTC	CASSTHRDSYNEQFF
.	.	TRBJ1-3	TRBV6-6	TGTGCCAGCAGACGGGACACTAGTCGGAACACCATATATTTT	CASRRDTSRNTIYF
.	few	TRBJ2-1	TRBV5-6	TGTGCCAGCAGCTACGTTTTACTGGAGCAGTTCTTC	CASSYVLLEQFF
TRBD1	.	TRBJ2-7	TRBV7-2	TGTGCCAGCAGCTTGGGACAGTCACGCGAGCAGTACTTC	CASSLGQSREQYF
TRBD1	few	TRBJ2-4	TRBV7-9	TGTGCCAGCAGCACCCAGACAGGGGGAAGCAAAAACATTCAGTACTTC	CASSTQTGGSKNIQYF
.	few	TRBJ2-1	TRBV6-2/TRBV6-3	TGTGCCAGCAGCCGAACTCGTGACAATTACAATGAGCAGTTCTTC	CASSRTRDNYNEQFF
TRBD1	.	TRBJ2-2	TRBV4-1	TGCGCCAGCAGCCAAGATCCTAAAAAGGGGGCGGTCACCGGGGAGCTGTTTTTT	CASSQDPKKGAVTGELFF
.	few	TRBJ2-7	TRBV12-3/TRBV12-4	TGTGCCAGCAGTTCCCGTCCAGGTATTCGCTACGAGCAGTACTTC	CASSSRPGIRYEQYF
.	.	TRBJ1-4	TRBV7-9	TGTGCCAGCAGCATCCAGGGGCCCGGTAATGAAAAACTGTTTTTT	CASSIQGPGNEKLFF
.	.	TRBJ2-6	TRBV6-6	TGTGCCAGCAGTTATGGGGCCAACGTCCTGACTTTC	CASSYGANVLTF
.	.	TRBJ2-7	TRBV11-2	TGTGCCAGCAGCGATCATGAGCAGTACTTC	CASSDHEQYF
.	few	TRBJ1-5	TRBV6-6	TGTGCCAGCAGTTACTCAGGGCAGGGCAATCAGCCCCAGCATTTT	CASSYSGQGNQPQHF